Following are 27 T cell receptor beta chains from one sample sequenced in a study of blood T cell repertoires in COVID-19. Assay used: immunoSEQ multiplex PCR; TCRdb lists only in-frame clones, some missing. The data show about 260,000 clones, with around 87% seen just once and 2% to 3% held by the top ten. Sequencing was performed on peripheral blood. The receptors here all came from a woman between 45 and 60 years old with acute or convalescent COVID-19.

The chain recombines TRBV7-6 with TRBJ2-2, with a tentative D call TRBD2 (6 bases). CDR1 and CDR2 from the germline V gene are SGHVS and FNYEAQ. There are 17 residues in the CDR3. The V end lost 0 bases, the J end lost 2 bases, and 13 bases lay between the germline ends. Written as DNA, the CDR3 is TGTGCCAGCAGCTTAGCGGGGGGACTCCTAAACACCGGGGAGCTGTTTTTT. Its protein product is CASSLAGGLLNTGELFF.

This clone has only a few counts. V gene TRBV6-1 combines with J gene TRBJ1-3, with TRBD1 matching 9 bases. Per the germline V gene, CDR1 is MNHNS and CDR2 is SASEGT. The CDR3 loop spans 16 amino acids. The V gene end was trimmed by 2 bases and the J gene end by 0 bases; junction bases not matched to a gene: 2. CDR3 protein: CASSETGGLSGNTIYF. The DNA of the CDR3 is TGTGCCAGCAGTGAAACAGGGGGCCTCTCTGGAAACACCATATATTTT.

V gene TRBV20-1 combines with J gene TRBJ2-1; D gene ambiguous. V was shortened by 5 bases and J by 10 bases, with 9 bases between the two germline ends. CDR3 length: 10 residues. CDR1 is DFQATT and CDR2 is SNEGSKA in the germline V gene (reference sequence). The CDR3 sequence is CSAGGVEQFF. The CDR3 region has the DNA TGCAGTGCTGGCGGCGTGGAGCAGTTCTTC.

The rearrangement joins TRBV29-1 to TRBJ2-1, with 8 bases identical to TRBD1. The germline CDR1 and CDR2 sequences are SQVTM and ANQGSEA. Trimming cost V 1 base and J 4 bases; bases outside gene matches: 3. The length of the CDR3 is 14 residues. CDR3 residues: CSVEGGDRYNEQFF. CDR3 DNA: TGCAGCGTTGAAGGGGGGGACAGGTACAATGAGCAGTTCTTC.

The V call is TRBV27, the J call TRBJ2-2; 9 nucleotides align to TRBD1. Germline CDR1 MNHEY, CDR2 SMNVEV (reference sequence). The CDR3 has 15 residues. V shed 5 bases, J shed 5 bases, and the junction held 6 bases outside the gene matches. The CDR3 region is CASSPPGQGTGELFF. The CDR3 region has the DNA TGTGCCAGCAGTCCCCCGGGACAGGGTACCGGGGAGCTGTTTTTT.

The chain carries TRBV9 and TRBJ1-5; TRBD1 is a possible D gene (6 bases). Per germline, CDR1 SGDLS and CDR2 YYNGEE. V lost 7 bases, J lost 6 bases, and 20 bases lay in between. CDR3 length: 15 residues. The chain's CDR3 is CASAPGGQGLQPQHF. DNA for the CDR3: TGTGCCAGCGCCCCGGGGGGGCAGGGACTTCAGCCCCAGCATTTT.

The J gene is TRBJ1-3, the V gene TRBV30; no firm D call. V was pared by 3 bases and J by 5 bases, with 20 bases between. Germline V gene sequence: CDR1 GTSNPN, CDR2 SVGIG (reference sequence). The CDR3 contains 16 residues. The chain's CDR3 is CAWSPFYVTSRNTIYF. The DNA for the CDR3 is TGTGCCTGGAGCCCCTTTTATGTTACTTCGAGAAACACCATATATTTT.

The chain combines TRBV6-1 with TRBJ1-3, with D unresolved. The ends were cut back, 10 bases at V and 0 bases at J, with 16 bases in the middle. Per the germline V gene, CDR1 is MNHNS and CDR2 is SASEGT. CDR3 length equals 15 residues. As DNA, the CDR3 is TGTGCCACCCGGTCCCCAGGCAGCTCTGGAAACACCATATATTTT. Its protein product is CATRSPGSSGNTIYF.

The chain combines TRBV7-2 with TRBJ1-2; D might be TRBD1 (5 bases). The germline CDR1 and CDR2 sequences are SGHTA and FQGNSA. CDR3 size: 17 residues. V lost 5 bases and J lost 3, with 22 bases in between. The CDR3 reads CASSPTRRGGQDYGYTF. Here the CDR3 DNA reads TGTGCCAGCAGCCCAACACGGAGGGGCGGTCAAGACTATGGCTACACCTTC.

This sequence joins TRBV21-1 and TRBJ2-1; TRBD2, the D gene given by the table, was not confirmed from the DNA. TRBV21-1 is assigned pseudogene status. CDR3 length: 16 residues. CDR3 nucleotides: TGTGCCAGCAGCTCCCAGGACTCGAGCTCCTACAATGAGCAGTTCTTC. Its translation is CASSSQDSSSYNEQFF.

The chain couples TRBV9 to TRBJ2-1, with 9 bases that match TRBD2. Trimming cost V 0 bases and J 6 bases; bases outside gene matches: 10. The CDR3 is 17 amino acids. Germline V gene lookup returns CDR1 SGDLS and CDR2 YYNGEE. CDR3 sequence reads: CASSVAKMAGGPNEQFF. DNA for the CDR3: TGTGCCAGCAGCGTAGCGAAGATGGCGGGAGGGCCCAATGAGCAGTTCTTC.

V usage is TRBV7-9 and J usage is TRBJ1-1; no clear D. The ends were cut back, 3 bases at V and 3 bases at J, with 5 bases in the middle. This CDR3 region has 12 residues. Germline V gives CDR1 SEHNR, CDR2 FQNEAQ (reference sequence). The chain's CDR3 is CASSFEYTEAFF. The DNA of the CDR3 is TGTGCCAGCAGCTTTGAGTACACTGAAGCTTTCTTT.

The chain carries TRBV15 and TRBJ2-7, with D perhaps matching TRBD2 (5 bases). The CDR3 totals 14 residues. Germline lookup yields CDR1 LNHNV and CDR2 YYDKDF (reference sequence). V was shortened by 3 bases and J by 4 bases, with 13 bases between the two germline ends. In DNA form, the CDR3 reads TGTGCCACCAGCAGTCCATCGGGATTTTACGAGCAGTACTTC. As protein: CATSSPSGFYEQYF. Complete variable domain (other parts from reference TRBV15 and TRBJ2-7): DAMVIQNPRYQVTQFGKPVTLSCSQTLNHNVMYWYQQKSSQAPKLLFHYYDKDFNNEADTPDNFQSRRPNTSFCFLDIRSPGLGDTAMYLCATSSPSGFYEQYFGPGTRLTVT.

The chain employs TRBV12-3 or TRBV12-4 and TRBJ2-3; D remains ambiguous. CDR3 length equals 13 residues. V was trimmed by 5 bases and J by 0 bases, leaving 6 bases between them. This CDR3 reads CASSPTSTDTQYF. The CDR3 DNA reads as TGTGCCAGCAGTCCAACTAGCACAGATACGCAGTATTTT.

This clone was counted only a few times. This sequence joins TRBV18 and TRBJ1-2, with 9 bases lining up with TRBD1. CDR1 KGHSH and CDR2 LQKENI come from the germline V gene. The CDR3 contains 15 residues. J lost 2 bases, V lost 2 bases, and 3 bases had no gene match. The CDR3 here is CASSPGTGRNYGYTF. Here the CDR3 DNA reads TGTGCCAGCTCACCAGGGACAGGGAGGAACTATGGCTACACCTTC. The variable domain in full, with the rest retrieved from reference TRBV18 and TRBJ1-2, is NAGVMQNPRHLVRRRGQEARLRCSPMKGHSHVYWYRQLPEEGLKFMVYLQKENIIDESGMPKERFSAEFPKEGPSILRIQQVVRGDSAAYFCASSPGTGRNYGYTFGSGTRLTVV.

This clone was counted once. The chain joins TRBV28 to TRBJ1-1; a weak D match, TRBD1 (5 bases). Germline loops: CDR1 MDHEN, CDR2 SYDVKM. Trimming cost V 3 bases and J 5 bases, with 13 bases left between them. The CDR3 runs 14 residues. The CDR3 coding sequence is TGTGCCAGCAGTTTCAACCCGACAGCAACTGAAGCTTTCTTT. It encodes CASSFNPTATEAFF.

The chain has TRBV19 and TRBJ2-2; perhaps TRBD2 as D (5 bases). The length of the CDR3 is 13 residues. Germline V gene sequence: CDR1 LNHDA, CDR2 SQIVND (reference sequence). The V and J ends lost 10 bases and 1 base respectively, with 10 bases between them. The CDR3 DNA sequence: TGTGCCACCACGGCGGGGAACACCGGGGAGCTGTTTTTT. Its protein is CATTAGNTGELFF.

This chain connects TRBV6-2 or TRBV6-3 to TRBJ2-1, with TRBD1 identical over 10 bases. The CDR3 is 15 residues long. V trimming: 5 bases; J trimming: 5 bases; junction bases outside the gene matches: 6. Per germline, CDR1 MNHEY and CDR2 SVGEGT. The CDR3 spells CASSRQGARHNEQFF. As DNA, the CDR3 is TGTGCCAGCAGTCGACAGGGGGCGCGGCACAATGAGCAGTTCTTC.

This chain links TRBV27 with TRBJ2-7; D is ambiguous. The V and J ends lost 5 bases and 4 bases respectively, with 15 bases between them. This CDR3 spans 14 amino acids. In germline, CDR1 is MNHEY, CDR2 SMNVEV (reference sequence). The CDR3 is CASSRLKYQYEQYF. In DNA form, the CDR3 reads TGTGCCAGCAGTCGACTGAAGTATCAATACGAGCAGTACTTC.

This clone has only a few counts. This chain links TRBV28 with TRBJ2-7; 8 positions agree with TRBD2. CDR3 length: 13 amino acids. J lost 1 base, V lost 8 bases, and 4 bases had no gene match. Germline-derived CDR1 and CDR2 are MDHEN and SYDVKM. DNA for the CDR3: TGTGCCAGCGGGACTAGGCGTTCCTACGAGCAGTACTTC. Translating gives CASGTRRSYEQYF.

The chain has TRBV5-5 and TRBJ1-2; no definite D call. Germline values: CDR1 SGHKS, CDR2 YYEKEE (reference sequence). V lost 4 bases and J lost 3, with 22 bases in between. The CDR3 loop spans 17 amino acids. Here the CDR3 reads CASSAIFELRGDYGYTF. CDR3 in DNA: TGTGCCAGCAGCGCCATCTTCGAACTCCGCGGAGACTATGGCTACACCTTC. The full variable domain, completed using reference TRBV5-5 and TRBJ1-2, is DAGVTQSPTHLIKTRGQQVTLRCSPISGHKSVSWYQQVLGQGPQFIFQYYEKEERGRGNFPDRFSARQFPNYSSELNVNALLLGDSALYLCASSAIFELRGDYGYTFGSGTRLTVV.

J is TRBJ2-2 and V is TRBV9; D remains ambiguous. In germline, CDR1 is SGDLS, CDR2 YYNGEE. CDR3 length: 14 residues. Trimming took off 0 bases at V and 7 bases at J, with 10 bases between the two ends. CDR3 coding DNA: TGTGCCAGCAGCGTAGAGTTAGAGATCGGGGAGCTGTTTTTT. Translation gives CASSVELEIGELFF.

This chain joins TRBV23-1 and TRBJ1-5; no reliable D call. TRBV23-1 is an open reading frame, and its role is uncertain. This CDR3 spans 13 amino acids. Trimming left V 10 bases short and J 5 bases short, with 15 bases between. The CDR3 region has the DNA TGCGCCATAGCTGTTATAGGCGATCAGCCCCAGCATTTT. It yields the protein CAIAVIGDQPQHF.

The rearrangement joins TRBV29-1 to TRBJ2-7, with 7 bases that match TRBD1. The CDR3 loop spans 12 amino acids. Germline V gene sequence: CDR1 SQVTM, CDR2 ANQGSEA. Unmatched junction bases numbered 6, after V lost 6 bases and J lost 4 bases. The CDR3 reads CSVATQGYEQYF. CDR3 DNA sequence: TGCAGCGTCGCGACACAGGGGTACGAGCAGTACTTC.

The chain carries TRBV28 and TRBJ2-3; TRBD1 matches at 11 bases. The V gene end was trimmed by 6 bases and the J gene end by 3 bases; junction bases not matched to a gene: 8. CDR1 is MDHEN, CDR2 SYDVKM, per germline. The CDR3 is 16 residues long. The CDR3 coding sequence is TGTGCCAGCAGGATGGACAGGGGGCGGTTGACAGATACGCAGTATTTT. Protein: CASRMDRGRLTDTQYF.

This sequence joins TRBV7-3 and TRBJ2-7; 8 nucleotides agree with TRBD2. J gave up 0 bases and V 6 bases, and 7 bases lay outside the gene matches. This CDR3 has 15 residues. Germline CDR1 and CDR2: SGHTA and FQGTGA. CDR3 DNA sequence: TGTGCCAGCAGTCTTAGCGGGACCAGCTCCTACGAGCAGTACTTC. It is translated as CASSLSGTSSYEQYF.

The chain is built from TRBV15 and TRBJ1-1; D may be TRBD1 (6 bases). The CDR3 is 14 amino acids. Germline V gene sequence: CDR1 LNHNV, CDR2 YYDKDF (reference sequence). Trimming removed 5 bases at V and 4 bases at J, with 14 bases between. The CDR3 protein is CATSPRGLLTEAFF. CDR3 bases: TGTGCCACCAGCCCCAGGGGATTGCTCACTGAAGCTTTCTTT.